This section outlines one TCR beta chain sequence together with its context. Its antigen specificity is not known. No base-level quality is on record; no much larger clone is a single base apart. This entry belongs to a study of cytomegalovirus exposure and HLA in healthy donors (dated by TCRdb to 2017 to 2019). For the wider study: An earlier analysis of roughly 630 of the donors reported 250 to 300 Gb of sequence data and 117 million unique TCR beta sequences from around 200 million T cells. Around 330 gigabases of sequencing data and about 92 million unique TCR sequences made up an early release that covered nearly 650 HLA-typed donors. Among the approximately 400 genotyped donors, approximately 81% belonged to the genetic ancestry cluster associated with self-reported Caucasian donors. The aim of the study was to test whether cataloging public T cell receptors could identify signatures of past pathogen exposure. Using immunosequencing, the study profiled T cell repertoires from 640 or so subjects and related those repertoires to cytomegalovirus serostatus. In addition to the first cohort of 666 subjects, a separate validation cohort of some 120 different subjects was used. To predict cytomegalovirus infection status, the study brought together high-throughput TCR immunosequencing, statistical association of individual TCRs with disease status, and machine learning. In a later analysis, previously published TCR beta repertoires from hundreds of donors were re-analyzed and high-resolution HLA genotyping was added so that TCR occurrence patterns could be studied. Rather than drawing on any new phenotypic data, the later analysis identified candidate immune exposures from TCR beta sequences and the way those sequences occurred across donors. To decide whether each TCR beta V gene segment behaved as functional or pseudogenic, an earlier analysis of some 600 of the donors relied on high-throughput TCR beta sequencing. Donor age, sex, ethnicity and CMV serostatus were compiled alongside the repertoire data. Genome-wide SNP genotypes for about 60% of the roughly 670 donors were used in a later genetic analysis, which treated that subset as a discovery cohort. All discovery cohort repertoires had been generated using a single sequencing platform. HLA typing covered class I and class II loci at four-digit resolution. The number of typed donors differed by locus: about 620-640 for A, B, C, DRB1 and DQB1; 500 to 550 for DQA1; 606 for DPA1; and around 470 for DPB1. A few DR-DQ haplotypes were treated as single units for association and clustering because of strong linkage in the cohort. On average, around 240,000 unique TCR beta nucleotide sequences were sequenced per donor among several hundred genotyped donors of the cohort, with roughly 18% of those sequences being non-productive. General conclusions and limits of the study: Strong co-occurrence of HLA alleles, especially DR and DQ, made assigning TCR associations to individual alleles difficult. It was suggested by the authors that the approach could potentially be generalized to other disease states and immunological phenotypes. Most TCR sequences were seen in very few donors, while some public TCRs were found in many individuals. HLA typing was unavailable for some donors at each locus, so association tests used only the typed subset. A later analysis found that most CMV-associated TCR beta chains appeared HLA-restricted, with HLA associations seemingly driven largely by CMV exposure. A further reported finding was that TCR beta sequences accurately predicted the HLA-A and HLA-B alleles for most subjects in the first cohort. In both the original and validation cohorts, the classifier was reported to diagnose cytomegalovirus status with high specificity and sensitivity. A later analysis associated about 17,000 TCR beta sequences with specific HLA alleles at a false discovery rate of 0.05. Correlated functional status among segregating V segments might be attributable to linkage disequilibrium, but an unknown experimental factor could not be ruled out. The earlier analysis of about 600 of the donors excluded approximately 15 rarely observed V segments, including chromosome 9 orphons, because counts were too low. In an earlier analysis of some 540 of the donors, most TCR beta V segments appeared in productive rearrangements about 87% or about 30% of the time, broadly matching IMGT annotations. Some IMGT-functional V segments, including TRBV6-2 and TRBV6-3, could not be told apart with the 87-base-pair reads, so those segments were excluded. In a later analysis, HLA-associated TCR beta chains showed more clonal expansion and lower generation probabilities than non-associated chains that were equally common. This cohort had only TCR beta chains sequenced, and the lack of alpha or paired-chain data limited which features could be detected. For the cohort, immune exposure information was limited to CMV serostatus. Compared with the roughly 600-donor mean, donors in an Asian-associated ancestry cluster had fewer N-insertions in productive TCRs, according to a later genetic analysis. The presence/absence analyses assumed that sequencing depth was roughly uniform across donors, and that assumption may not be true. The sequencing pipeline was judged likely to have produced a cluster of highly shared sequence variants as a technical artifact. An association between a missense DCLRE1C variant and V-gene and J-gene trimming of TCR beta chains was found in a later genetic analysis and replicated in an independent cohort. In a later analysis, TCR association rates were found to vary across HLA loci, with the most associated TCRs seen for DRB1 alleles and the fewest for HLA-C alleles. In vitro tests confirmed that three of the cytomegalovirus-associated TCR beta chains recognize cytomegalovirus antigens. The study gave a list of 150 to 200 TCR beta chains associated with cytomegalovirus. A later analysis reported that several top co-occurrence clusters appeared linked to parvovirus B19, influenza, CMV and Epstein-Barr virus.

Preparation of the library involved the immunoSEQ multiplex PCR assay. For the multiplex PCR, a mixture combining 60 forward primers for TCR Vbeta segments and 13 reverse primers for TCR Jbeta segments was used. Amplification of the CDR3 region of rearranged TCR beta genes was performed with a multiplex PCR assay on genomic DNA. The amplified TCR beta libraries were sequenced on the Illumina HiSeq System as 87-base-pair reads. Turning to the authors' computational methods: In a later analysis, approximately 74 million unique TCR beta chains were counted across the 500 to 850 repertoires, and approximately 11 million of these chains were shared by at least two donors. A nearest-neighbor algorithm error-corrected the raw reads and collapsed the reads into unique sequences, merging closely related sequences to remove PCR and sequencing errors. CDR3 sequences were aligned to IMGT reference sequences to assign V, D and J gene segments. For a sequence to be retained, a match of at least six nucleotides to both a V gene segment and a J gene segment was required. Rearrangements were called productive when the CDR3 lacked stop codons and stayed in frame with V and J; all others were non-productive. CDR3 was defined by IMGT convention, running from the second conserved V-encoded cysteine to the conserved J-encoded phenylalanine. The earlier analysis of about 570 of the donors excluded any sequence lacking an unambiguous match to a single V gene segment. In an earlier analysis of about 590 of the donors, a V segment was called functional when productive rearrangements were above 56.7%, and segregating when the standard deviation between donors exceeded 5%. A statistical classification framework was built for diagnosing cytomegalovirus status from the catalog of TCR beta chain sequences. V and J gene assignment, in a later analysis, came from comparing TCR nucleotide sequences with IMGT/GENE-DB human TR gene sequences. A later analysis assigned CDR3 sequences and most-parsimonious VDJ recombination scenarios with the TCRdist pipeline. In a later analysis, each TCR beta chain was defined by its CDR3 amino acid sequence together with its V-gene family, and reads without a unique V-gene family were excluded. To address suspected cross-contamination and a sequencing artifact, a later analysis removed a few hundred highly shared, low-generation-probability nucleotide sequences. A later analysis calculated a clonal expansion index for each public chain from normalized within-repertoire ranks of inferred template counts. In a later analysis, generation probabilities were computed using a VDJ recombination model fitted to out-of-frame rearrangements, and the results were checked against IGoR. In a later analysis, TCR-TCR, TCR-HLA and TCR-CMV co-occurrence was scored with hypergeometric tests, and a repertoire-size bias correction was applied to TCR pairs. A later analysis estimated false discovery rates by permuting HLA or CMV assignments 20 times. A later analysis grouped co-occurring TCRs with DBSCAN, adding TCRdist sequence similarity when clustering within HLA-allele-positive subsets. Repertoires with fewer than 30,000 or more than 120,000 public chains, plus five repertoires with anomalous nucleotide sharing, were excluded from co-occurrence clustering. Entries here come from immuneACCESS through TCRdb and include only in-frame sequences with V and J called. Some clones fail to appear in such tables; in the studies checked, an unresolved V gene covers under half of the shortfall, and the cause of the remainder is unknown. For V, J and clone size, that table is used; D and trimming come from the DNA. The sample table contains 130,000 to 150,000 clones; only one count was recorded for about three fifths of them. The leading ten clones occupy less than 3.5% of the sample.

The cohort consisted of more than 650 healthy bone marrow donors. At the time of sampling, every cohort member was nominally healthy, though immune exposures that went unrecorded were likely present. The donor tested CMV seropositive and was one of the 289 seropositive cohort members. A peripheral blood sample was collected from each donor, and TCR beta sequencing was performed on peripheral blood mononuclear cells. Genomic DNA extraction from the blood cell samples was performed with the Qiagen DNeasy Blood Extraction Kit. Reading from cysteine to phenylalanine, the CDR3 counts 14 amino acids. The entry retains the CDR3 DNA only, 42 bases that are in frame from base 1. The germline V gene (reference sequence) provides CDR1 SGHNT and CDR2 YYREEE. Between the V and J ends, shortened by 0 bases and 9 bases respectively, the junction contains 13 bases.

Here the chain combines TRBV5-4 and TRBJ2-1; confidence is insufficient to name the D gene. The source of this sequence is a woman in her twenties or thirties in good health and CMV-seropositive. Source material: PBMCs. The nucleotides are TGTGCCAGCAGCTTGGTGGGCTCTCAATTTGAGCAGTTCTTC. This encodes CASSLVGSQFEQFF.